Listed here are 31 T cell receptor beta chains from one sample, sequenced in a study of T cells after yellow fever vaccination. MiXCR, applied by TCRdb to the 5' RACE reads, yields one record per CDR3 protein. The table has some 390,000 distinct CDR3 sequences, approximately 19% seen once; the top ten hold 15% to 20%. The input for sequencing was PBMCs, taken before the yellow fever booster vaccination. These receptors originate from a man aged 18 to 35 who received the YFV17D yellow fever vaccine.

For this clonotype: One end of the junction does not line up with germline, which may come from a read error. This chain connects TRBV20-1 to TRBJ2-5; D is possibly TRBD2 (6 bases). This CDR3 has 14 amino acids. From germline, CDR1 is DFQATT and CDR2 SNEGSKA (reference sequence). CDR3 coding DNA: TGCAGTGCGAGAGGGACTTGGGGCCAAGAGACCCAGTACTTC. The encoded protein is CSARGTWGQETQYF.

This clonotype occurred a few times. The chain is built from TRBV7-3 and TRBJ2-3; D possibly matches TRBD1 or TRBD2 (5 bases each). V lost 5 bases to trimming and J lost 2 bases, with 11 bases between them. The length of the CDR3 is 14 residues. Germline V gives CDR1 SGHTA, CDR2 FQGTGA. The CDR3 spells CASSTTGLTDTQYF. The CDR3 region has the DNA TGTGCCAGCAGCACAACGGGGCTCACAGATACGCAGTATTTT.

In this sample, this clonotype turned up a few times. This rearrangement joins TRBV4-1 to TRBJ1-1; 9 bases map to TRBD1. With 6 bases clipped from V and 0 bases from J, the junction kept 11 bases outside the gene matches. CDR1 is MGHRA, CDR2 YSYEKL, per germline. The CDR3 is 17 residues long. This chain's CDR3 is CASRTPGQGPMNTEAFF. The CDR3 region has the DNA TGCGCCAGCAGAACGCCGGGACAGGGCCCCATGAACACTGAAGCTTTCTTT.

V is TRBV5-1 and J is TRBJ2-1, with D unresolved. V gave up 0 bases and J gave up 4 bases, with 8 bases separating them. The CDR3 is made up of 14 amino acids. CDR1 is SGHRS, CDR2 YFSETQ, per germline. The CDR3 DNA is TGCGCCAGCAGCTTGGAACCAGTATACAATGAGCAGTTCTTC. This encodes CASSLEPVYNEQFF.

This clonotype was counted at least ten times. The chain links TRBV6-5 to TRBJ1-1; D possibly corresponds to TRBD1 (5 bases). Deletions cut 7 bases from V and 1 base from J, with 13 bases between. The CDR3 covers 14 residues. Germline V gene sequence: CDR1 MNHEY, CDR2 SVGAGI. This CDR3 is CASNTGGSNTEAFF. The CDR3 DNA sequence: TGTGCCAGCAACACCGGGGGGTCGAACACTGAAGCTTTCTTT.

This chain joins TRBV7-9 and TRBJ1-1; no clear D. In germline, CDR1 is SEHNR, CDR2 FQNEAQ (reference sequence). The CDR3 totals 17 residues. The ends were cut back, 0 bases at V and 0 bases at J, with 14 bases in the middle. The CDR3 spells CASSLAPPAFMNTEAFF. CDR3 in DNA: TGTGCCAGCAGCTTAGCCCCCCCAGCCTTTATGAACACTGAAGCTTTCTTT.

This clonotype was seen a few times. The CDR3 spells CASRAGTSSYNEQFF. The CDR3 DNA reads as TGCGCCAGCCGGGCGGGGACTAGTTCCTACAATGAGCAGTTCTTC. The V call is TRBV4-3, the J call TRBJ2-1; 8 nucleotides align to TRBD2. The germline V gene encodes CDR1 LGHNA and CDR2 YSLEER. V shed 8 bases and J 1 base; nucleotides not matched to a gene: 7. This CDR3 comprises 15 residues.

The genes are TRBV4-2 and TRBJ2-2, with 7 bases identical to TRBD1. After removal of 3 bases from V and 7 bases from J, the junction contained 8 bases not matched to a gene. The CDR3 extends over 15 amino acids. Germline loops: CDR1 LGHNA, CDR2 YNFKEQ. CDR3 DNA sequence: TGTGCCAGCAGCCAGGAAGGCCGGGACAGCGGGGAGCTGTTTTTT. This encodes CASSQEGRDSGELFF.

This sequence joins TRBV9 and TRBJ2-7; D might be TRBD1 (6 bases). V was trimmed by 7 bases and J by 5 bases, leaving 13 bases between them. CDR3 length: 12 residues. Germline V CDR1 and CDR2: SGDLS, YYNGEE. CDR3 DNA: TGTGCCAGCGGGGGCGGTACGGACGAGCAGTACTTC. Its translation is CASGGGTDEQYF.

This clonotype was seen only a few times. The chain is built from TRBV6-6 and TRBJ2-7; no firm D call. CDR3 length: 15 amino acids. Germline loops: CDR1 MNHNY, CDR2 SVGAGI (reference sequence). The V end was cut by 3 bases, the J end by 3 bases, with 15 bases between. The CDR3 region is CASSYDRQAFYEQYF. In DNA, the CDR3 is TGTGCCAGCAGTTATGATCGGCAGGCATTCTACGAGCAGTACTTC.

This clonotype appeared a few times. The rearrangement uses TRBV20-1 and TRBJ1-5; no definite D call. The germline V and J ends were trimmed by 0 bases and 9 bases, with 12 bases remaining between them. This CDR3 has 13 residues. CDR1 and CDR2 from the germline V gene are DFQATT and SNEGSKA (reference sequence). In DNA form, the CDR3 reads TGCAGTGCTAGAGATGGGCAGCTCGGGCCCCAGCATTTT. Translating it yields CSARDGQLGPQHF.

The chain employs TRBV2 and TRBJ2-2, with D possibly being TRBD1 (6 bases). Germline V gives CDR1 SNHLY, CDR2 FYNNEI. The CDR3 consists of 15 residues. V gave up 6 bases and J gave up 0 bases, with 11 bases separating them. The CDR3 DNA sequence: TGTGCCAGCAGGGTGGGGGCCGCGAACACCGGGGAGCTGTTTTTT. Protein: CASRVGAANTGELFF.

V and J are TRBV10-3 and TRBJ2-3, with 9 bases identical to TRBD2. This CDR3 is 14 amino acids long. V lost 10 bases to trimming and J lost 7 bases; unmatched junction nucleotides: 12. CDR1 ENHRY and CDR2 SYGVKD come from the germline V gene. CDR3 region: CATLASGAGNTQYF. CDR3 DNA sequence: TGTGCCACCCTGGCTAGCGGGGCCGGAAATACGCAGTATTTT.

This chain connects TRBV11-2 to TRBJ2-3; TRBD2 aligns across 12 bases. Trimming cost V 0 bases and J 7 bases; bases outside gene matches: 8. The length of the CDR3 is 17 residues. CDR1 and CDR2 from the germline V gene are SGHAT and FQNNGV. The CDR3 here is CASSLDRASGGAYTQYF. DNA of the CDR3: TGTGCCAGCAGCTTAGATAGGGCTAGCGGGGGGGCATATACGCAGTATTTT.

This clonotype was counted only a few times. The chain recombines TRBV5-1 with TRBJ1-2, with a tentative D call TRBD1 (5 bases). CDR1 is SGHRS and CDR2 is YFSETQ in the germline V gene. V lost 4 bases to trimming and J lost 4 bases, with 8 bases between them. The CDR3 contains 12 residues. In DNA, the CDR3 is TGCGCCAGCAGCCCAGGGTTCTATGGCTACACCTTC. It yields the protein CASSPGFYGYTF. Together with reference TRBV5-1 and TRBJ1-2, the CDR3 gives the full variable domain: KAGVTQTPRYLIKTRGQQVTLSCSPISGHRSVSWYQQTPGQGLQFLFEYFSETQRNKGNFPGRFSGRQFSNSRSEMNVSTLELGDSALYLCASSPGFYGYTFGSGTRLTVV.

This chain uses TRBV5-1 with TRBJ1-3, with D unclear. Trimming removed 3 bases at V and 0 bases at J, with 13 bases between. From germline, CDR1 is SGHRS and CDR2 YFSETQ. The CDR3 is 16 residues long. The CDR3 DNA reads TGCGCCAGCAGCTCAGGAGGAGCGTACTCTGGAAACACCATATATTTT. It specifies CASSSGGAYSGNTIYF.

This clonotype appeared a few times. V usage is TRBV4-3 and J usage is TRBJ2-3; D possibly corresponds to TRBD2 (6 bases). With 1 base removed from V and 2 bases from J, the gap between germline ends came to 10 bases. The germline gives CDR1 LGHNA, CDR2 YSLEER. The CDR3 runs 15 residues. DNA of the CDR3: TGCGCCAGCAGCCAAGTTAGCGGCTACACAGATACGCAGTATTTT. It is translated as CASSQVSGYTDTQYF.

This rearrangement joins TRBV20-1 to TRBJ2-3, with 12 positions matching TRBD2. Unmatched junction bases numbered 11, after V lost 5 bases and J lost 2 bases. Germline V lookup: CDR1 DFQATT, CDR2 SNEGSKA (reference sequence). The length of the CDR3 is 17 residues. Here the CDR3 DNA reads TGCAGTGCTCGACTAGCGGGGGCAACCGACTTCACAGATACGCAGTATTTT. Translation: CSARLAGATDFTDTQYF.

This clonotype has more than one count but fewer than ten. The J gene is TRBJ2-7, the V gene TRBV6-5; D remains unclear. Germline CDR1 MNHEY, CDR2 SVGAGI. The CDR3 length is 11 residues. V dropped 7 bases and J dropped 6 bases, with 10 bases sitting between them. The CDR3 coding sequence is TGTGCCAGCACGGAAGGGCGCGAGCAGTACTTC. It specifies CASTEGREQYF.

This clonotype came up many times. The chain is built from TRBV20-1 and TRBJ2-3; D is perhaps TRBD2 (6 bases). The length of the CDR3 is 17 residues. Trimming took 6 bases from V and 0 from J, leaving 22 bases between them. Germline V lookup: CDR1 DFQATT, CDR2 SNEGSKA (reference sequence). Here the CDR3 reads CSAPESGPRPSTDTQYF. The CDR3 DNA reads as TGCAGTGCCCCGGAAAGCGGGCCCCGCCCTAGCACAGATACGCAGTATTTT.

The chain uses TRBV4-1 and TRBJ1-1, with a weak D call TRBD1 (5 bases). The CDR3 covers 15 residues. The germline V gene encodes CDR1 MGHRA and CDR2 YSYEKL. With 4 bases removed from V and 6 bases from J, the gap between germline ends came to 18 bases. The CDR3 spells CASSRSAGITAEAFF. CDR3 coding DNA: TGCGCCAGCAGCCGATCGGCAGGGATAACGGCTGAAGCTTTCTTT.

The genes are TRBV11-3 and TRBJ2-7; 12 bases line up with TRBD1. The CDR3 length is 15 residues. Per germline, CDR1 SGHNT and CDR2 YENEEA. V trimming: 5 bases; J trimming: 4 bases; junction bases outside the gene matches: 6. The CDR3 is CASSLGTGGDYEQYF. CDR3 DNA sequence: TGTGCCAGCAGCCTAGGGACAGGGGGCGATTACGAGCAGTACTTC.

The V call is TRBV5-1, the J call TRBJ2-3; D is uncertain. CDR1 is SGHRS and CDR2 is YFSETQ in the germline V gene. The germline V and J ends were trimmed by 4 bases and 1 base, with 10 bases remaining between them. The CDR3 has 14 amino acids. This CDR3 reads CASSPNQGTDTQYF. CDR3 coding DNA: TGCGCCAGCAGCCCTAACCAAGGCACAGATACGCAGTATTTT. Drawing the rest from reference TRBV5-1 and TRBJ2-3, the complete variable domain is KAGVTQTPRYLIKTRGQQVTLSCSPISGHRSVSWYQQTPGQGLQFLFEYFSETQRNKGNFPGRFSGRQFSNSRSEMNVSTLELGDSALYLCASSPNQGTDTQYFGPGTRLTVL.

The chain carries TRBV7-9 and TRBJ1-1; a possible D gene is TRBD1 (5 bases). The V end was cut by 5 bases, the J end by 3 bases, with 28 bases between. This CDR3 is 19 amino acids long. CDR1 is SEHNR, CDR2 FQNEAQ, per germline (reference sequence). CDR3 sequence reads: CASSPRIGQGKKGYTEAFF. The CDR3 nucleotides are TGTGCCAGCAGCCCTAGAATCGGCCAGGGCAAAAAAGGATACACTGAAGCTTTCTTT.

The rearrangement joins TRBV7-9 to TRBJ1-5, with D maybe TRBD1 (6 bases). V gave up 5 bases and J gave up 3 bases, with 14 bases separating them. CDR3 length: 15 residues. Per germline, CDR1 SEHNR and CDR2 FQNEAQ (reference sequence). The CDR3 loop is CASSQTGKPNQPQHF. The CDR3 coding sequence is TGTGCCAGCAGCCAGACAGGAAAACCCAATCAGCCCCAGCATTTT.

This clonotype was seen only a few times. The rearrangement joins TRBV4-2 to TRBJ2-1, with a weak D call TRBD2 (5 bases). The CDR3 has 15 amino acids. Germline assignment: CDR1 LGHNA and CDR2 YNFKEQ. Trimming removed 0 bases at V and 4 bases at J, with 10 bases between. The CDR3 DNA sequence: TGTGCCAGCAGCCAAGATTTTTCGGGGTACAATGAGCAGTTCTTC. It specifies CASSQDFSGYNEQFF.

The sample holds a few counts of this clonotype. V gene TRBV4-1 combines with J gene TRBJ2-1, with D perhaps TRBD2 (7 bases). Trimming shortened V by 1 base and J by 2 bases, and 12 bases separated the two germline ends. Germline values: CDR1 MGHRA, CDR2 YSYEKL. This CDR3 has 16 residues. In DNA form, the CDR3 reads TGCGCCAGCAGCCAAGGGGGGGGCGGCCCCTACAATGAGCAGTTCTTC. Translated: CASSQGGGGPYNEQFF.

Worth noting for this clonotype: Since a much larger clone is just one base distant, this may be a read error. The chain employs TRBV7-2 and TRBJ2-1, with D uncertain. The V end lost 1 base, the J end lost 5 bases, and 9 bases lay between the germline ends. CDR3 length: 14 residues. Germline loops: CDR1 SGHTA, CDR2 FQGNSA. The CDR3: CASSLVGSDNEQFF. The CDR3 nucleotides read TGTGCCAGCAGCTTAGTTGGGTCGGACAATGAGCAGTTCTTC.

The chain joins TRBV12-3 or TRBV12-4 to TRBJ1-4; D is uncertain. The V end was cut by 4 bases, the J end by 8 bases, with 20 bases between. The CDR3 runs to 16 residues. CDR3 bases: TGTGCCAGCAGTTCCACTCAAGGGATGGCGGAGGAAAAACTGTTTTTT. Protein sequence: CASSSTQGMAEEKLFF.

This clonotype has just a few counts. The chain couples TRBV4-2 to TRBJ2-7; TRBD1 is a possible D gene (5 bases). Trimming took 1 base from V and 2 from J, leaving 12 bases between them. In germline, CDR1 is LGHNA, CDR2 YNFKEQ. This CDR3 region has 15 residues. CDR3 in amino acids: CASSQALGQTYEQYF. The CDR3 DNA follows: TGTGCCAGCAGCCAAGCTTTGGGGCAGACCTACGAGCAGTACTTC.

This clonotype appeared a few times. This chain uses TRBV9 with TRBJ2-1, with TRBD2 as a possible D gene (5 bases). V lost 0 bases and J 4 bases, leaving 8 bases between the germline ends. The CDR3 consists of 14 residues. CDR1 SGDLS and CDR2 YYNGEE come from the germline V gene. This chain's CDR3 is CASSVDSGYNEQFF. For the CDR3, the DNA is TGTGCCAGCAGCGTAGATTCGGGATACAATGAGCAGTTCTTC.